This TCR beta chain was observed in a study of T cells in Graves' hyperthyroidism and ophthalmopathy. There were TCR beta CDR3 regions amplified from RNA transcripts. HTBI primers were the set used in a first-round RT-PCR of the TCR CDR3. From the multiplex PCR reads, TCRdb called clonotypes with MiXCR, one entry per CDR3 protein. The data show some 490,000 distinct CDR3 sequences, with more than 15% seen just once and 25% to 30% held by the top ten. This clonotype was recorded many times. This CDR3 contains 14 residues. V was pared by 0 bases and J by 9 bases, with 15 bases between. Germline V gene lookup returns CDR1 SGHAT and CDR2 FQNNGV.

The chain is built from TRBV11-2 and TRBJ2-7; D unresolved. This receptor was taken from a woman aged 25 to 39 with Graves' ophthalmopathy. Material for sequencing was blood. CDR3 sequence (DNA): TGTGCCAGCAGCTTAGATCTCGGGCCATTAGGGCAGTACTTC. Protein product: CASSLDLGPLGQYF.